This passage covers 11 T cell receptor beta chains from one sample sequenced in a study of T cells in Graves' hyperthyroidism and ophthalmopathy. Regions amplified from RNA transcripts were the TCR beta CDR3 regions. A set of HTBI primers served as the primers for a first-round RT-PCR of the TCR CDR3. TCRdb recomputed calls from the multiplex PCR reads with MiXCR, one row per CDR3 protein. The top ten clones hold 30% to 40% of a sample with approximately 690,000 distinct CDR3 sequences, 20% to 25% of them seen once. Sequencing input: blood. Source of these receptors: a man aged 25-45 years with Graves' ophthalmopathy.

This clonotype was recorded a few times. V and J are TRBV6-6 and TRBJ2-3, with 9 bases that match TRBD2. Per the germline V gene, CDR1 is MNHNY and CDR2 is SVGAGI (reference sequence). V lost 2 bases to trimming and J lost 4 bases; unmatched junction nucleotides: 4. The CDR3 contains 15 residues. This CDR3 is CASSYRTSASDTQYF. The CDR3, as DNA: TGTGCCAGCAGTTACCGGACTAGCGCTTCAGATACGCAGTATTTT.

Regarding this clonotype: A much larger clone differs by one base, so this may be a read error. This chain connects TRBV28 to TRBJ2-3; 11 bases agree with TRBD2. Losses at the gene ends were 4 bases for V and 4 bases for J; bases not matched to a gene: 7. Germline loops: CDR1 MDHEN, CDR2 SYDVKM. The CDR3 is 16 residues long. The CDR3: CASSSPVAGGADTQYF. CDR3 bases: TGTGCCAGCAGTTCCCCCGTAGCGGGAGGGGCAGATACGCAGTATTTT.

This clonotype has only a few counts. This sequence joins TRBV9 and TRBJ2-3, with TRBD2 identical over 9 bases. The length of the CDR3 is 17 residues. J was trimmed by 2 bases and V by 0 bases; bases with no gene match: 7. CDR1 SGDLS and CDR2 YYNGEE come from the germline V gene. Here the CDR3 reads CASSVGLAGGHTDTQYF. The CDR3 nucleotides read TGTGCCAGCAGCGTAGGTTTGGCGGGAGGGCACACAGATACGCAGTATTTT. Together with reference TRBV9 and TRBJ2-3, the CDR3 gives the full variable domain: DSGVTQTPKHLITATGQRVTLRCSPRSGDLSVYWYQQSLDQGLQFLIQYYNGEERAKGNILERFSAQQFPDLHSELNLSSLELGDSALYFCASSVGLAGGHTDTQYFGPGTRLTVL.

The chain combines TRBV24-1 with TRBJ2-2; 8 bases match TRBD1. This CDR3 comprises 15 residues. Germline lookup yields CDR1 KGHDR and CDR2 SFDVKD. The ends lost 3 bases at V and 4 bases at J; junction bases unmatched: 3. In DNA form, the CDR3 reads TGTGCCACCAGTGATGAACAGGGGGGCACCGGGGAGCTGTTTTTT. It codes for CATSDEQGGTGELFF.

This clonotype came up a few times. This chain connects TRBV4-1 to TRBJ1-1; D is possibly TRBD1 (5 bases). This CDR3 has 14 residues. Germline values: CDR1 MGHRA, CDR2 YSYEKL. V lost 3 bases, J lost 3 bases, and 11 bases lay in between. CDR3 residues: CASSQIGADTEAFF. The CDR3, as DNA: TGCGCCAGCAGCCAGATTGGGGCGGACACTGAAGCTTTCTTT.

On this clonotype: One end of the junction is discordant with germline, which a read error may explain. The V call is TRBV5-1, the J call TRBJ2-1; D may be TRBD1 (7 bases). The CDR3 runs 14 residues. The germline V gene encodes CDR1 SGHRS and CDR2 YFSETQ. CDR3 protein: CASRRDRLNNEQFF. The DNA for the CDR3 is TGTGCCAGCAGGAGGGACAGACTAAACAATGAGCAGTTCTTC.

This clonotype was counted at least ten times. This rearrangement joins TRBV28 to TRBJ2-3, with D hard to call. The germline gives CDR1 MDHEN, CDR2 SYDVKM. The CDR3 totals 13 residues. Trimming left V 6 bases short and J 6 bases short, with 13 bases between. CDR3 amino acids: CASSPRLSDTQYF. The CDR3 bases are TGTGCCAGCAGCCCTCGCCTTTCGGATACGCAGTATTTT. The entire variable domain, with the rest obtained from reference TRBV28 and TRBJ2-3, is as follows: DVKVTQSSRYLVKRTGEKVFLECVQDMDHENMFWYRQDPGLGLRLIYFSYDVKMKEKGDIPEGYSVSREKKERFSLILESASTNQTSMYLCASSPRLSDTQYFGPGTRLTVL.

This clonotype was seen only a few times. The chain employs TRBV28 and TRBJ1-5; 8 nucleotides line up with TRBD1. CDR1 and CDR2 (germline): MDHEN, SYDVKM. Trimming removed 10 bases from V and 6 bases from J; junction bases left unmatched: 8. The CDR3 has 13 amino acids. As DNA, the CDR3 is TGTGCCACCAACGACAGGGGAGGTCAGCCCCAGCATTTT. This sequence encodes CATNDRGGQPQHF.

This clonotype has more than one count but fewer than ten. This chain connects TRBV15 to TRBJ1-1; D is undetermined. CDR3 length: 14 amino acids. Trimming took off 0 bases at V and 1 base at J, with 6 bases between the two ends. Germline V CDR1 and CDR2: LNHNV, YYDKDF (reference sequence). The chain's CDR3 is CATSRDGANTEAFF. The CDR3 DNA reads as TGTGCCACCAGCAGAGATGGTGCGAACACTGAAGCTTTCTTT.

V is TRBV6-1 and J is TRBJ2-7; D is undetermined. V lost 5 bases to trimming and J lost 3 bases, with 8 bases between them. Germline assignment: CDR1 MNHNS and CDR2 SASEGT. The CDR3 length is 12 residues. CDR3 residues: CASSQTRYEQYF. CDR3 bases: TGTGCCAGCAGTCAAACCCGCTACGAGCAGTACTTC.

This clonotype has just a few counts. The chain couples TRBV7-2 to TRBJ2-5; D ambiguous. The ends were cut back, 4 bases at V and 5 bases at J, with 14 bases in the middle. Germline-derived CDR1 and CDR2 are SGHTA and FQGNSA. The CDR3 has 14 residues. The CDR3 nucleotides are TGTGCCAGCAGCTCCACACGGTGGGGTGAGACCCAGTACTTC. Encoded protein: CASSSTRWGETQYF.